This T cell receptor (beta chain) was observed in a study of shared clonotypes between healthy human individuals. Trimming at V came to 4 bases and at J to 4 bases, leaving 4 bases not matched to a gene. This CDR3 region has 14 residues. Germline V lookup: CDR1 LNHDA, CDR2 SQIVND (reference sequence). Researchers divided each subset's genomic DNA evenly across several immunoSEQ plates. Here immunoSEQ multiplex PCR was the method, and the copy in TCRdb shows in-frame clones only, minus some. The sample records some 2,000,000 clones, 95% being singletons. This clone occurred once. In the same sample, other DNA sequences code for this CDR3.

The chain is built from TRBV19 and TRBJ2-7; 10 bases line up with TRBD2. The TCR sequence derives from a man aged 18 to 35 in good health. Material for sequencing was naive CD4+ T cells sorted from blood. Subset described: CD45RA+ positively selected. CDR3 sequence reads: CASSKLAGAYEQYF. Written as DNA, the CDR3 is TGTGCCAGTAGTAAGCTAGCGGGAGCTTACGAGCAGTACTTC. Together with reference TRBV19 and TRBJ2-7, the CDR3 gives the full variable domain: DGGITQSPKYLFRKEGQNVTLSCEQNLNHDAMYWYRQDPGQGLRLIYYSQIVNDFQKGDIAEGYSVSREKKESFPLTVTSAQKNPTAFYLCASSKLAGAYEQYFGPGTRLTVT.